This T cell receptor beta chain comes out of a study of T cells after yellow fever vaccination. In TCRdb, the 5' RACE reads were re-called with MiXCR into one record per CDR3 protein. The repertoire has 250,000 to 400,000 distinct CDR3 sequences, around 4.5% of them found once; the top ten carry 15% to 20%. V dropped 5 bases and J dropped 0; count of bases not matched to a gene: 4. From germline, CDR1 is SGHKS and CDR2 YYEKEE (reference sequence). The CDR3 runs to 15 residues. This clonotype appeared a few times. The specimen was PBMCs, collected 15 days after the yellow fever booster vaccination. The receptor was isolated from a man aged 18 to 30 who received the YFV17D yellow fever vaccine. The chain uses TRBV5-5 and TRBJ2-2; 7 nucleotides agree with TRBD1. The CDR3 DNA is TGTGCCAGCAGACCGAGGGGGCCGAACACCGGGGAGCTGTTTTTT. Its translation: CASRPRGPNTGELFF. Full variable domain (outside the CDR3, taken from reference TRBV5-5 and TRBJ2-2): DAGVTQSPTHLIKTRGQQVTLRCSPISGHKSVSWYQQVLGQGPQFIFQYYEKEERGRGNFPDRFSARQFPNYSSELNVNALLLGDSALYLCASRPRGPNTGELFFGEGSRLTVL.